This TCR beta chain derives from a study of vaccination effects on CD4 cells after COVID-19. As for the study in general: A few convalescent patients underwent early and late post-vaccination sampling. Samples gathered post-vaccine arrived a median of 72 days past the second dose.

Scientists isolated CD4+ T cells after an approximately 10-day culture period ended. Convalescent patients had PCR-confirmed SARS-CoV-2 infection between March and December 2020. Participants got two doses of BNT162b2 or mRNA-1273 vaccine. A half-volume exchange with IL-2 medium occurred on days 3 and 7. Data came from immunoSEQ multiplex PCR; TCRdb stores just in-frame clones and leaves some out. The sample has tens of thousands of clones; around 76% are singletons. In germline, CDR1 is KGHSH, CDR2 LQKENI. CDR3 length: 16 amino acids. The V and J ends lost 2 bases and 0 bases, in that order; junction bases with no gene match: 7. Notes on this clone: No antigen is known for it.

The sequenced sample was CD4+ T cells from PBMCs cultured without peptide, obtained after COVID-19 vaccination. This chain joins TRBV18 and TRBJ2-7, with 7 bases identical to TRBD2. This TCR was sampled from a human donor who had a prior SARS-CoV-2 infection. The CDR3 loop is CASSPMGGGSSYEQYF. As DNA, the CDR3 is TGTGCCAGCTCACCAATGGGCGGGGGAAGCTCCTACGAGCAGTACTTC. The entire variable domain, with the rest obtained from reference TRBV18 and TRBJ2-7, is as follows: NAGVMQNPRHLVRRRGQEARLRCSPMKGHSHVYWYRQLPEEGLKFMVYLQKENIIDESGMPKERFSAEFPKEGPSILRIQQVVRGDSAAYFCASSPMGGGSSYEQYFGPGTRLTVT.